The 29 T cell receptor beta chains presented below share a single source sample, sequenced in a study of blood T cell repertoires in COVID-19. Only in-frame clones appear in the TCRdb table, and some are missing; sequencing was by immunoSEQ multiplex PCR. The data contain 150,000 to 200,000 clones, more than 65% of them singletons. The material sequenced was PBMCs or T cells enriched from blood (not recorded which). The receptors come from a woman in her thirties or forties with acute COVID-19.

This clone was observed a few times. The gene calls are TRBV5-1 and TRBJ1-1, with D perhaps matching TRBD1 (6 bases). The V and J ends lost 3 bases and 3 bases respectively, with 15 bases between them. This CDR3 is built from 15 residues. CDR1 is SGHRS, CDR2 YFSETQ, per germline. Written as DNA, the CDR3 is TGCGCCAGCAGCTGGGGGTGGCAGGGGTACACTGAAGCTTTCTTT. Its protein product is CASSWGWQGYTEAFF.

V usage is TRBV19 and J usage is TRBJ1-1; D is unresolved. The CDR3 spans 13 residues. With 8 bases removed from V and 3 bases from J, the gap between germline ends came to 13 bases. Per the germline V gene, CDR1 is LNHDA and CDR2 is SQIVND (reference sequence). The CDR3 region is CASSPRGYTEAFF. CDR3 coding DNA: TGTGCCAGTTCCCCTCGAGGGTACACTGAAGCTTTCTTT.

This clone was recorded only once. V and J are TRBV6-1 and TRBJ2-1; possible D gene TRBD2, 7 bases. The CDR3 is 19 amino acids. Germline V lookup: CDR1 MNHNS, CDR2 SASEGT. The V and J ends lost 3 bases and 3 bases respectively, with 24 bases between them. CDR3 coding DNA: TGTGCCAGCAGTGACGGGGGACTACCAGGGGCTTTCGGCTACAATGAGCAGTTCTTC. Translating gives CASSDGGLPGAFGYNEQFF.

The gene calls are TRBV18 and TRBJ1-1; no clear D gene. Germline assignment: CDR1 KGHSH and CDR2 LQKENI. The V end was cut by 3 bases, the J end by 2 bases, with 7 bases between. The CDR3 runs to 13 residues. The CDR3 DNA sequence: TGTGCCAGCTCACCCGGTCCTAACACTGAAGCTTTCTTT. The encoded protein is CASSPGPNTEAFF.

Regarding this clone: The same CDR3 can be traced to other DNA sequences in this sample. The chain links TRBV5-1 to TRBJ1-1; D is possibly TRBD1 (5 bases). In germline, CDR1 is SGHRS, CDR2 YFSETQ. The V end was cut by 3 bases, the J end by 1 base, with 10 bases between. CDR3 length: 14 residues. CDR3 protein: CASSSQGGNTEAFF. The CDR3 nucleotides read TGCGCCAGCAGCTCCCAGGGTGGGAACACTGAAGCTTTCTTT. Drawing the rest from reference TRBV5-1 and TRBJ1-1, the complete variable domain is KAGVTQTPRYLIKTRGQQVTLSCSPISGHRSVSWYQQTPGQGLQFLFEYFSETQRNKGNFPGRFSGRQFSNSRSEMNVSTLELGDSALYLCASSSQGGNTEAFFGQGTRLTVV.

In its sample, this clone was seen a few times. The J gene is TRBJ1-1, the V gene TRBV27; TRBD1 aligns across 10 bases. This CDR3 is built from 18 residues. V lost 1 base and J lost 0; bases outside the gene matches: 8. The germline CDR1 and CDR2 sequences are MNHEY and SMNVEV (reference sequence). CDR3 protein: CASSLWTGGRVVNTEAFF. The DNA for the CDR3 is TGTGCCAGCAGTTTATGGACAGGGGGTAGAGTAGTGAACACTGAAGCTTTCTTT.

The J gene is TRBJ2-3, the V gene TRBV11-2; 8 bases match TRBD2. The J segment lost 1 base and the V segment lost 5 bases, leaving 14 bases of the junction unmatched. The CDR3 sequence is 18 residues long. Germline V lookup: CDR1 SGHAT, CDR2 FQNNGV. Here the CDR3 reads CASSPYIAGSVGTDTQYF. CDR3 coding DNA: TGTGCCAGCAGCCCGTACATAGCGGGAAGCGTGGGCACAGATACGCAGTATTTT.

The J gene is TRBJ1-4, the V gene TRBV2, with a weak D call TRBD1 (6 bases). The length of the CDR3 is 16 residues. CDR1 and CDR2 from the germline V gene are SNHLY and FYNNEI. With 9 bases removed from V and 0 bases from J, the gap between germline ends came to 17 bases. The CDR3 nucleotides are TGTGCCAGTTCCCCAGGGGATAGAACAACTAATGAAAAACTGTTTTTT. Its protein is CASSPGDRTTNEKLFF.

This chain connects TRBV30 to TRBJ2-5; perhaps TRBD2 as D (6 bases). Trimming cost V 0 bases and J 4 bases, with 15 bases left between them. The CDR3 consists of 15 residues. Germline loops: CDR1 GTSNPN, CDR2 SVGIG (reference sequence). The DNA of the CDR3 is TGTGCCTGGAGTGTATCGGCGGGATCCCGAGAGACCCAGTACTTC. Translated, it gives CAWSVSAGSRETQYF.

CDR3 region: CSASPAEQYF. The CDR3 bases are TGCAGTGCTAGTCCGGCGGAGCAGTATTTT. This chain links TRBV20-1 with TRBJ2-3, with D unclear. CDR3 length equals 10 residues. Germline loops: CDR1 DFQATT, CDR2 SNEGSKA (reference sequence). Between the trimmed V and J ends, which lost 3 bases and 11 bases, there was a span of 9 bases.

The chain is built from TRBV21-1 and TRBJ1-2; whether TRBD1, the table's D call, matches the DNA was not checked. TRBV21-1 is a known pseudogene. This CDR3 is built from 15 residues. CDR3 loop: CASSTTGRWRDGYTF. CDR3 bases: TGTGCCAGCAGCACGACAGGGAGATGGAGGGATGGCTACACCTTC.

This clone was counted a single time. The V call is TRBV5-1, the J call TRBJ1-6, with 8 bases lining up with TRBD1. This CDR3 contains 15 residues. Trimming removed 4 bases from V and 10 bases from J; junction bases left unmatched: 10. Germline CDR1 is SGHRS and CDR2 is YFSETQ. CDR3 nucleotide sequence: TGCGCCAGCAGCCCGAGGACAGGGTCGGGATCACCCCTCCACTTT. It codes for CASSPRTGSGSPLHF.

The J gene is TRBJ2-4, the V gene TRBV5-1; 7 nucleotides match TRBD1. The CDR3 length is 15 residues. Per germline, CDR1 SGHRS and CDR2 YFSETQ. J gave up 6 bases and V 4 bases, and 10 bases lay outside the gene matches. CDR3 sequence (DNA): TGCGCCAGCAGCCCCCAGCCGGGACAGATAAACATTCAGTACTTC. Encoded protein: CASSPQPGQINIQYF.

The chain carries TRBV12-5 and TRBJ2-5, with D possibly matching TRBD2 (6 bases). This CDR3 has 16 amino acids. Trimming shortened V by 4 bases and J by 5 bases, and 20 bases separated the two germline ends. Germline CDR1 reads LGHNT; CDR2 reads FRNRAP. The CDR3 DNA follows: TGTGCTAGTGGTTCCCCCAGACGGAGGGCCGGGGAGACCCAGTACTTC. Its translation is CASGSPRRRAGETQYF.

The genes are TRBV11-3 and TRBJ2-3; 7 bases align to TRBD2. Germline values: CDR1 SGHNT, CDR2 YENEEA. After removal of 1 base from V and 0 bases from J, the junction contained 1 base not matched to a gene. The CDR3 has 15 amino acids. CDR3 protein: CASSLVSGSTDTQYF. CDR3 bases: TGTGCCAGCAGCTTAGTTAGCGGGAGCACAGATACGCAGTATTTT.

V and J are TRBV5-3 and TRBJ2-5; D is undetermined. TRBV5-3 is marked as an open reading frame, function uncertain. V gave up 0 bases and J gave up 3 bases, with 6 bases separating them. There are 13 residues in the CDR3. CDR3 nucleotide sequence: TGTGCCAGAAGCTTGGTTCGGGAAGAGACCCAGTACTTC. Amino acids: CARSLVREETQYF.

This clone appeared once. The chain has TRBV7-9 and TRBJ1-4; 7 bases align to TRBD1. Germline V lookup: CDR1 SEHNR, CDR2 FQNEAQ (reference sequence). J gave up 4 bases and V 0 bases, and 2 bases lay outside the gene matches. CDR3 length: 15 amino acids. CDR3 amino acids: CASSLAGQVNEKLFF. CDR3 nucleotides: TGTGCCAGCAGCTTAGCTGGACAGGTTAATGAAAAACTGTTTTTT.

This chain uses TRBV30 with TRBJ2-3; TRBD2 might be the D (5 bases). CDR1 GTSNPN and CDR2 SVGIG come from the germline V gene (reference sequence). This CDR3 spans 12 amino acids. V shed 2 bases and J shed 4 bases, with 7 bases lying between them. The DNA of the CDR3 is TGTGCCTGGAGTCGAGCGGCAGATACGCAGTATTTT. Translating gives CAWSRAADTQYF.

The genes are TRBV21-1 and TRBJ2-7; no check of the table's D call, TRBD2, against the DNA was made. TRBV21-1 counts as a pseudogene. This CDR3 has 16 residues. The CDR3 loop is CASSKAELAISYEQYV. DNA of the CDR3: TGTGCCAGCAGCAAAGCGGAACTAGCCATTTCCTACGAGCAGTACGTC.

V gene TRBV4-1 combines with J gene TRBJ1-2, with TRBD1 matching 8 bases. The V segment lost 0 bases and the J segment 0 bases; nucleotides outside the gene matches: 3. Per the germline V gene, CDR1 is MGHRA and CDR2 is YSYEKL. This CDR3 has 16 residues. CDR3 coding DNA: TGCGCCAGCAGCCAAGATCCGGGACAGGCTAACTATGGCTACACCTTC. Protein: CASSQDPGQANYGYTF.

The gene calls are TRBV27 and TRBJ1-2; a weak D match, TRBD1 (6 bases). The V end was cut by 5 bases, the J end by 0 bases, with 16 bases between. This CDR3 comprises 16 residues. Germline V lookup: CDR1 MNHEY, CDR2 SMNVEV (reference sequence). The CDR3 region is CASSPRGQTPNYGYTF. CDR3 bases: TGTGCCAGCAGTCCCAGGGGACAAACACCTAACTATGGCTACACCTTC.

V gene TRBV6-5 combines with J gene TRBJ1-5; possibly TRBD1 for D (6 bases). CDR1 MNHEY and CDR2 SVGAGI come from the germline V gene. The V gene lost 4 bases and the J gene lost 0 bases, with 13 bases spanning the gap. The CDR3 extends over 16 amino acids. The CDR3 DNA sequence: TGTGCCAGCAGTTCCAGGGGTCCCAATAGCAATCAGCCCCAGCATTTT. Its protein is CASSSRGPNSNQPQHF.

This clone has only a few counts. This chain links TRBV4-2 with TRBJ2-1; weak D call: TRBD2 (6 bases). This CDR3 spans 16 amino acids. The V gene lost 0 bases and the J gene lost 0 bases, with 9 bases spanning the gap. Germline CDR1 LGHNA, CDR2 YNFKEQ. The CDR3 sequence is CASSQEGGSSYNEQFF. CDR3 DNA sequence: TGTGCCAGCAGCCAAGAGGGGGGAAGCTCCTACAATGAGCAGTTCTTC.

The CDR3 DNA is TGTGCCAGCAGCCTGGACAGGGGGCCCTCAGATACGCAGTATTTT. This translates into CASSLDRGPSDTQYF. This chain links TRBV7-2 with TRBJ2-3, with TRBD1 matching over 11 bases. The CDR3 totals 15 residues. V was pared by 5 bases and J by 4 bases, with 5 bases of the junction left unmatched. CDR1 SGHTA and CDR2 FQGNSA come from the germline V gene.

V usage is TRBV30 and J usage is TRBJ2-1; D unclear. This CDR3 is 12 amino acids long. CDR1 and CDR2 (germline): GTSNPN, SVGIG (reference sequence). V lost 4 bases to trimming and J lost 1 base, with 5 bases between them. The CDR3 here is CAWIKSYNEQFF. The CDR3 DNA sequence: TGTGCCTGGATTAAATCCTACAATGAGCAGTTCTTC.

The chain links TRBV7-8 to TRBJ2-4; 7 bases map to TRBD2. V shed 5 bases, J shed 7 bases, and the junction held 11 bases outside the gene matches. Germline-derived CDR1 and CDR2 are SGHVS and FQNEAQ. The CDR3 runs 15 residues. The CDR3: CASSPREGLINIQYF. The DNA of the CDR3 is TGTGCCAGCAGCCCAAGGGAGGGCCTAATTAACATTCAGTACTTC.

This clone appeared a few times. This rearrangement joins TRBV28 to TRBJ2-3; 9 nucleotides line up with TRBD2. Trimming at V came to 5 bases and at J to 2 bases, leaving 14 bases not matched to a gene. Germline CDR1 is MDHEN and CDR2 is SYDVKM. The CDR3 consists of 18 residues. CDR3 coding DNA: TGTGCCAGCAGTCCAGTCGGACTAGCGCCCAGGTCCACAGATACGCAGTATTTT. Its translation is CASSPVGLAPRSTDTQYF.

This chain links TRBV12-3 or TRBV12-4 with TRBJ2-5; D may be TRBD2 (5 bases). The CDR3 loop spans 13 amino acids. Trimming removed 6 bases from V and 5 bases from J, with 13 bases in between. In DNA, the CDR3 is TGTGCCAGCAGAATCGGGATGTCGGAGACCCAGTACTTC. Residues: CASRIGMSETQYF.

The CDR3 is CASSLVGGRGYNEQFF. The CDR3 DNA follows: TGCGCCAGCAGCTTGGTGGGGGGGCGAGGCTACAATGAGCAGTTCTTC. The chain recombines TRBV5-1 with TRBJ2-1, with a possible D match to TRBD2 (7 bases). CDR3 length: 16 amino acids. In germline, CDR1 is SGHRS, CDR2 YFSETQ. V was cut by 0 bases and J by 3 bases, with 13 bases left in between.